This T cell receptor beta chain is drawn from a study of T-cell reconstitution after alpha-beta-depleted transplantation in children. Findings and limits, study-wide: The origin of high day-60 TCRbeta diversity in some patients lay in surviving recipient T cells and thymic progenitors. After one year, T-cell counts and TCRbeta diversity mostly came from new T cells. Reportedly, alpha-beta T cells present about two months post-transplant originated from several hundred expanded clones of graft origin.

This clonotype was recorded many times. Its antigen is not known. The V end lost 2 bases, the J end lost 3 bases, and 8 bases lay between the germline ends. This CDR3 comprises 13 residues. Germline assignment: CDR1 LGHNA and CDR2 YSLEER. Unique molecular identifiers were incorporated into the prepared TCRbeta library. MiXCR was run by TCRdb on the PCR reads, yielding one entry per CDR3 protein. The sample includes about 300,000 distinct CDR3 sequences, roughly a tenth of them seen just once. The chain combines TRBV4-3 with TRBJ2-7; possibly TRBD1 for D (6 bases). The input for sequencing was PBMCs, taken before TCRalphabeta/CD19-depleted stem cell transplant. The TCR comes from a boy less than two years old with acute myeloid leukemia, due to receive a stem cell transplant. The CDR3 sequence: CASSQLTGYEQYF. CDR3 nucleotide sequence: TGCGCCAGCAGCCAACTGACAGGCTACGAGCAGTACTTC.